One and the same sample provided the 27 T cell receptor beta chains below, sequenced in a study of cytomegalovirus exposure and HLA in healthy donors. The PCR ran on 60 Vbeta and 13 Jbeta primers. Produced via immunoSEQ multiplex PCR; TCRdb's table is partial and in-frame only. The table records approximately 110,000 clones, around 80% of them present only once. Sequencing was carried out using PBMCs. These receptor sequences come from a middle-aged man in good health and CMV-seronegative.

This chain links TRBV10-3 with TRBJ2-5; 10 nucleotides match TRBD2. CDR1 and CDR2 (germline): ENHRY, SYGVKD. The ends lost 10 bases at V and 4 bases at J; junction bases unmatched: 9. The CDR3 loop spans 14 amino acids. The CDR3 spells CATGTSGGGETQYF. The CDR3 DNA sequence: TGTGCCACCGGGACCAGCGGGGGGGGAGAGACCCAGTACTTC.

The gene calls are TRBV5-6 and TRBJ1-5; D unresolved. The CDR3 consists of 13 residues. Germline V gives CDR1 SGHDT, CDR2 YYEEEE. V shed 2 bases and J shed 3 bases, with 6 bases lying between them. The CDR3 DNA reads as TGTGCCAGCAGCTTTTCCGTCAATCAGCCCCAGCATTTT. Its translation is CASSFSVNQPQHF.

The V and J genes are TRBV5-6 and TRBJ2-7; weak D call: TRBD2 (5 bases). V lost 2 bases, J lost 5 bases, and 8 bases lay in between. The length of the CDR3 is 12 residues. From germline, CDR1 is SGHDT and CDR2 YYEEEE. CDR3 nucleotide sequence: TGTGCCAGCAGCTTCGGGGAAAACGAGCAGTACGTC. Residues: CASSFGENEQYV.

This clone was recorded only once. This chain connects TRBV5-1 to TRBJ1-1; TRBD1 aligns across 9 bases. The CDR3 has 15 amino acids. Losses at the gene ends were 4 bases for V and 1 base for J; bases not matched to a gene: 5. CDR1 and CDR2 (germline): SGHRS, YFSETQ. The CDR3 DNA follows: TGCGCCAGCAGCCTACAGGGGGCCAGGAACACTGAAGCTTTCTTT. Amino acids: CASSLQGARNTEAFF.

The V and J genes are TRBV28 and TRBJ1-1; no clear D gene. The V gene's germline CDR1 is MDHEN and CDR2 SYDVKM. V dropped 6 bases and J dropped 4 bases, with 18 bases sitting between them. CDR3 length equals 15 residues. The CDR3: CASRYPFPEATEAFF. DNA of the CDR3: TGTGCCAGCAGATACCCCTTCCCGGAGGCCACTGAAGCTTTCTTT.

The rearrangement joins TRBV6-5 to TRBJ1-1, with TRBD1 identical over 7 bases. The junction had 8 bases not matched to a gene; V was cut back by 6 bases and J by 4 bases. Germline V gene data show CDR1 as MNHEY and CDR2 as SVGAGI. The CDR3 is made up of 14 amino acids. CDR3 DNA sequence: TGTGCCAGCAGGTACAGGGGAGGGGGCACTGAAGCTTTCTTT. This translates into CASRYRGGGTEAFF.

This clone was observed a few times. The V and J genes are TRBV5-1 and TRBJ1-2, with D maybe TRBD1 (6 bases). Germline CDR1 is SGHRS and CDR2 is YFSETQ. V lost 0 bases to trimming and J lost 0 bases, with 9 bases between them. The CDR3 has 15 residues. This CDR3 is CASSLGTAANYGYTF. The CDR3 DNA reads TGCGCCAGCAGCTTGGGGACAGCCGCTAACTATGGCTACACCTTC.

V usage is TRBV7-9 and J usage is TRBJ2-1; D is uncertain. From germline, CDR1 is SEHNR and CDR2 FQNEAQ (reference sequence). The V end lost 2 bases, the J end lost 5 bases, and 10 bases lay between the germline ends. This CDR3 spans 14 amino acids. The CDR3 nucleotides read TGTGCCAGCAGCTTATCATGGGCCAACAATGAGCAGTTCTTC. The encoded protein is CASSLSWANNEQFF.

In its sample, this clone was seen once. The chain uses TRBV6-5 and TRBJ1-1; 8 nucleotides agree with TRBD1. The trim removed 6 bases at V and 5 bases at J, leaving 8 bases unmatched. The germline V gene encodes CDR1 MNHEY and CDR2 SVGAGI. The CDR3 loop spans 14 amino acids. For the CDR3, the DNA is TGTGCCAGCAGGCCAGGGGGCACGAGAACTGAAGCTTTCTTT. Its protein is CASRPGGTRTEAFF.

This clone occurred once. The rearrangement uses TRBV11-2 and TRBJ2-3; D gene ambiguous. The V and J ends lost 0 bases and 3 bases respectively, with 13 bases between them. Germline loops: CDR1 SGHAT, CDR2 FQNNGV. This CDR3 is built from 16 residues. The CDR3 reads CASSLDQSGVTDTQYF. CDR3 DNA sequence: TGTGCCAGCAGCTTAGATCAGTCGGGTGTTACAGATACGCAGTATTTT.

The rearrangement joins TRBV7-9 to TRBJ2-3, with 7 positions matching TRBD2. Trimming cost V 5 bases and J 0 bases; bases outside gene matches: 11. Germline V lookup: CDR1 SEHNR, CDR2 FQNEAQ (reference sequence). The CDR3 runs to 17 residues. DNA of the CDR3: TGTGCCAGCAGCACCCCGACCAGGGACTATAGCACAGATACGCAGTATTTT. As protein: CASSTPTRDYSTDTQYF.

This chain connects TRBV6-1 to TRBJ1-1; a possible D gene is TRBD1 (6 bases). The CDR3 runs 14 residues. Trimming stripped 6 bases from V and 5 bases from J, with 16 bases between. Per germline, CDR1 MNHNS and CDR2 SASEGT. CDR3 nucleotides: TGTGCCAGCAGACTGACAGGTCAAGGAACTGAAGCTTTCTTT. It is translated as CASRLTGQGTEAFF.

This chain links TRBV7-6 with TRBJ2-7; D is unresolved. V was pared by 3 bases and J by 4 bases, with 10 bases between. The CDR3 is made up of 13 amino acids. Germline V gene data show CDR1 as SGHVS and CDR2 as FNYEAQ. CDR3 coding DNA: TGTGCCAGCAGCTTTAATTTACGGTACGAGCAGTACTTC. Its protein is CASSFNLRYEQYF.

The chain has TRBV2 and TRBJ1-5, with D tentatively TRBD1 (6 bases). Germline V gives CDR1 SNHLY, CDR2 FYNNEI. The CDR3 is 15 residues long. Trimming left V 3 bases short and J 2 bases short, with 11 bases between. The CDR3 nucleotides read TGTGCCAGCAGTGATCCCCGACAGGGCAATCAGCCCCAGCATTTT. This translates into CASSDPRQGNQPQHF. Combining the CDR3 with reference TRBV2 and TRBJ1-5 gives the whole variable domain EPEVTQTPSHQVTQMGQEVILRCVPISNHLYFYWYRQILGQKVEFLVSFYNNEISEKSEIFDDQFSVERPDGSNFTLKIRSTKLEDSAMYFCASSDPRQGNQPQHFGDGTRLSIL.

The rearrangement links TRBV2 to TRBJ2-7; a possible D gene is TRBD1 (6 bases). V was pared by 2 bases and J by 4 bases, with 12 bases between. Germline CDR1 is SNHLY and CDR2 is FYNNEI. CDR3 length: 14 residues. In DNA form, the CDR3 reads TGTGCCAGCAGTGAAATCACAGGGTGGTACGAGCAGTACTTC. Translation: CASSEITGWYEQYF.

In its sample, this clone was seen once. The chain has TRBV6-4 and TRBJ1-6, with 7 bases identical to TRBD1. Per germline, CDR1 MRHNA and CDR2 SNTAGT. The length of the CDR3 is 16 residues. J was trimmed by 7 bases and V by 5 bases; bases with no gene match: 11. For the CDR3, the DNA is TGTGCCAGCAGTCCACAGGGGCCCAATTCCAATTCACCCCTCCACTTT. Residues: CASSPQGPNSNSPLHF.

Turning to this clone: The junction differs from germline at one of its ends, possibly a read error. The rearrangement uses TRBV7-9 and TRBJ2-3; 9 bases line up with TRBD1. Germline-derived CDR1 and CDR2 are SEHNR and FQNEAQ (reference sequence). This CDR3 contains 18 residues. CDR3 loop: CSSSFPDRGVYSADTQYF. The CDR3 nucleotides are TGTTCCAGCAGCTTTCCGGACAGGGGTGTATATAGCGCAGATACGCAGTATTTT.

V usage is TRBV6-5 and J usage is TRBJ2-7, with D unresolved. In germline, CDR1 is MNHEY, CDR2 SVGAGI. CDR3 size: 15 residues. The ends were cut back, 8 bases at V and 5 bases at J, with 22 bases in the middle. The CDR3 here is CASSSSAVSLDEQYF. Here the CDR3 DNA reads TGTGCCAGCTCTTCGTCTGCAGTTTCGTTGGACGAGCAGTACTTC.

The J gene is TRBJ2-7, the V gene TRBV9, with 7 positions matching TRBD2. The CDR3 contains 16 residues. V dropped 0 bases and J dropped 3; count of bases not matched to a gene: 9. CDR1 SGDLS and CDR2 YYNGEE come from the germline V gene. The CDR3 nucleotides read TGTGCCAGCAGCGTAGTGGATGCGGGGGACCTCTACGAGCAGTACGTC. Its protein product is CASSVVDAGDLYEQYV.

The chain carries TRBV5-1 and TRBJ2-3; a possible D gene is TRBD1 (6 bases). Germline loops: CDR1 SGHRS, CDR2 YFSETQ. The CDR3 has 15 amino acids. Deletions cut 0 bases from V and 3 bases from J, with 11 bases between. CDR3 protein: CASSLGVRGTDTQYF. The CDR3 DNA is TGCGCCAGCAGCTTGGGTGTTAGGGGGACAGATACGCAGTATTTT. The entire variable domain, with the rest obtained from reference TRBV5-1 and TRBJ2-3, is as follows: KAGVTQTPRYLIKTRGQQVTLSCSPISGHRSVSWYQQTPGQGLQFLFEYFSETQRNKGNFPGRFSGRQFSNSRSEMNVSTLELGDSALYLCASSLGVRGTDTQYFGPGTRLTVL.

The rearrangement links TRBV6-1 to TRBJ1-5; TRBD1 might be the D (5 bases). This CDR3 comprises 15 residues. Germline-derived CDR1 and CDR2 are MNHNS and SASEGT. Between the trimmed V and J ends, which lost 8 bases and 2 bases, there was a span of 16 bases. CDR3 DNA sequence: TGTGCCAGCTGCTCTAGGGGAGGGGGCAATCAGCCCCAGCATTTT. Translation gives CASCSRGGGNQPQHF.

This rearrangement joins TRBV6-5 to TRBJ2-7, with D tentatively TRBD2 (5 bases). Trimming removed 0 bases at V and 3 bases at J, with 12 bases between. Germline V gene sequence: CDR1 MNHEY, CDR2 SVGAGI. This CDR3 has 15 residues. The CDR3 reads CASSYSRAGGYEQYV. The CDR3, as DNA: TGTGCCAGCAGTTACTCGAGGGCAGGAGGCTACGAGCAGTACGTC.

This rearrangement joins TRBV5-1 to TRBJ2-3, with a tentative D call TRBD1 (5 bases). CDR3 length: 16 residues. Germline CDR1 and CDR2: SGHRS and YFSETQ. V lost 3 bases, J lost 0 bases, and 14 bases lay in between. The CDR3 nucleotides are TGCGCCAGCAGCTCACTCGGACATCTCAGCACAGATACGCAGTATTTT. Translation: CASSSLGHLSTDTQYF.

V usage is TRBV2 and J usage is TRBJ1-1; D might be TRBD1 (6 bases). CDR3 length equals 17 residues. Trimming cost V 4 bases and J 4 bases, with 22 bases left between them. The germline CDR1 and CDR2 sequences are SNHLY and FYNNEI. In DNA, the CDR3 is TGTGCCAGCAGTGCCACGACAGGCAGGACTTCGAGCACTGAAGCTTTCTTT. The encoded protein is CASSATTGRTSSTEAFF.

To note about this clone: Other DNA sequences from this sample encode an identical CDR3 as well. J is TRBJ2-3 and V is TRBV9; D remains ambiguous. CDR3 size: 14 residues. The ends were cut back, 0 bases at V and 0 bases at J, with 5 bases in the middle. Germline lookup yields CDR1 SGDLS and CDR2 YYNGEE. This chain's CDR3 is CASSVATSTDTQYF. In DNA form, the CDR3 reads TGTGCCAGCAGCGTAGCTACGAGCACAGATACGCAGTATTTT.

This clone was seen more than once but under ten times. The V call is TRBV29-1, the J call TRBJ2-3; 7 bases agree with TRBD2. This CDR3 is built from 15 residues. After removal of 4 bases from V and 0 bases from J, the junction contained 7 bases not matched to a gene. Germline loops: CDR1 SQVTM, CDR2 ANQGSEA. The chain's CDR3 is CSVAVGGTSTDTQYF. The CDR3 bases are TGCAGCGTTGCCGTGGGGGGGACTAGCACAGATACGCAGTATTTT.

V and J are TRBV19 and TRBJ2-7; 7 positions match TRBD1. The CDR3 consists of 17 residues. The J segment lost 3 bases and the V segment lost 5 bases, leaving 16 bases of the junction unmatched. Germline V gives CDR1 LNHDA, CDR2 SQIVND (reference sequence). This chain's CDR3 is CASSEAFSETGFYEQYV. The CDR3 nucleotides are TGTGCCAGTAGTGAAGCCTTTTCCGAGACAGGGTTCTACGAGCAGTACGTC.